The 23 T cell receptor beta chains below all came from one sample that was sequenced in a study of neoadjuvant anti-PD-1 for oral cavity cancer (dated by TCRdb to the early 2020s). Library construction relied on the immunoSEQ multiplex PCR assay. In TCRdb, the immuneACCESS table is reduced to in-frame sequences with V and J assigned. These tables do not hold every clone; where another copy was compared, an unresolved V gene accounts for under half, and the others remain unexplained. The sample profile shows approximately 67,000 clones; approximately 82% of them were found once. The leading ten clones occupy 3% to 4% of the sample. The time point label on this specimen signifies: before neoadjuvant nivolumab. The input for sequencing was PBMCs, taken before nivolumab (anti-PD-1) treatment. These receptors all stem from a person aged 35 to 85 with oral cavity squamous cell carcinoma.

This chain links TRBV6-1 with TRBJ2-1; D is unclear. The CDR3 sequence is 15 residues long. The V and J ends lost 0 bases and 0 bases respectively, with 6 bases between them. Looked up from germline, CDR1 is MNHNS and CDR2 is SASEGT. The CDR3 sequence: CASSEAWGSYNEQFF. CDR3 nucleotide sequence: TGTGCCAGCAGTGAAGCGTGGGGCTCCTACAATGAGCAGTTCTTC.

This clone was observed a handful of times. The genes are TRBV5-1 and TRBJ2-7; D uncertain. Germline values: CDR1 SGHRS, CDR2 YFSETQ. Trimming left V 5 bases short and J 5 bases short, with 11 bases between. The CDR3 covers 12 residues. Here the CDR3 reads CASRATPHEQYF. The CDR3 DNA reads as TGCGCCAGCAGGGCAACACCCCACGAGCAGTACTTC.

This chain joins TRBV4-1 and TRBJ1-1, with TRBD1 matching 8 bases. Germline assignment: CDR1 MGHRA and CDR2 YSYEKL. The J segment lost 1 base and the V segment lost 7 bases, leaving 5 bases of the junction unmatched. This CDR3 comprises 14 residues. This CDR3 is CASTFGQGNTEAFF. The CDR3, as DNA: TGCGCCAGCACCTTTGGACAGGGGAACACTGAAGCTTTCTTT.

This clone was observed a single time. The CDR3 sequence is CASSSWTGRSNQPQHF. DNA for the CDR3: TGTGCCAGCAGTTCCTGGACAGGGCGTAGCAATCAGCCCCAGCATTTT. The chain has TRBV2 and TRBJ1-5; 8 bases are shared with TRBD1. CDR1 is SNHLY, CDR2 FYNNEI, per germline. The CDR3 totals 16 residues. V lost 5 bases and J lost 0; bases outside the gene matches: 6.

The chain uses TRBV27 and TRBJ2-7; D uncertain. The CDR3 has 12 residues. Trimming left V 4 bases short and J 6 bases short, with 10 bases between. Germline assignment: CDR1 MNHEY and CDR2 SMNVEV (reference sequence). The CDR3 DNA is TGTGCCAGCAGTTACAGTTTTGGCGAGCAGTACTTC. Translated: CASSYSFGEQYF.

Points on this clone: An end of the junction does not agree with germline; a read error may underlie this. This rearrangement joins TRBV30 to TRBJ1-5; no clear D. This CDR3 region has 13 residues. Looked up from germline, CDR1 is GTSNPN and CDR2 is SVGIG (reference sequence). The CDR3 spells CTWSVRRDQPQHF. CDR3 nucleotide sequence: TGTACCTGGAGTGTACGTAGGGATCAGCCCCAGCATTTT.

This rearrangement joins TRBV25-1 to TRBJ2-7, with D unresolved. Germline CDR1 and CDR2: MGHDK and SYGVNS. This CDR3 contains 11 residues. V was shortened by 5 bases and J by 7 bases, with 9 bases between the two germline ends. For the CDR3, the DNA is TGTGCCAGCAGTAGGGCAGAAGAGCAGTACTTC. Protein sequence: CASSRAEEQYF.

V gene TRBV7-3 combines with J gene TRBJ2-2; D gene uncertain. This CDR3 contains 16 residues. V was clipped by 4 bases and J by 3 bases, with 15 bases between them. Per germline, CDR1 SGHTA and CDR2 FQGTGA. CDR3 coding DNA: TGTGCCAGCAGCTACCGGCTCTGGCCCTACACCGGGGAGCTGTTTTTT. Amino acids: CASSYRLWPYTGELFF.

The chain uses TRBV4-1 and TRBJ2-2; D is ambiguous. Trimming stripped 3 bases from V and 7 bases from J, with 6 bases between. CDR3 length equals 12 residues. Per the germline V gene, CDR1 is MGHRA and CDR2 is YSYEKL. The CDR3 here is CASSQEIGELFF. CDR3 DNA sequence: TGCGCCAGCAGCCAGGAAATCGGGGAGCTGTTTTTT.

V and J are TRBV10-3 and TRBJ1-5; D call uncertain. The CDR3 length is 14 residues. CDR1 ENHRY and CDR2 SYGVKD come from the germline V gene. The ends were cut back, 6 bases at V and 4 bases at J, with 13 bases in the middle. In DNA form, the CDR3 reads TGTGCCATCAGGGCCGCCGGGTTAAATCAGCCCCAGCATTTT. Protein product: CAIRAAGLNQPQHF.

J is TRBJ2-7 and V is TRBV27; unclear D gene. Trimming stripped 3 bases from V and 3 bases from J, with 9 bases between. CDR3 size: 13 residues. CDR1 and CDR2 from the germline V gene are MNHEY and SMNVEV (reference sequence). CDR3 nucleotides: TGTGCCAGCAGTTTTGGGGTAATCTACGAGCAGTACTTC. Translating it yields CASSFGVIYEQYF.

CDR3 residues: CASSTGGFEAFF. For the CDR3, the DNA is TGTGCCAGCAGCACTGGGGGTTTTGAAGCTTTCTTT. The gene calls are TRBV27 and TRBJ1-1, with D maybe TRBD1 (5 bases). The CDR3 is made up of 12 amino acids. CDR1 MNHEY and CDR2 SMNVEV come from the germline V gene (reference sequence). The V end was cut by 6 bases, the J end by 7 bases, with 12 bases between.

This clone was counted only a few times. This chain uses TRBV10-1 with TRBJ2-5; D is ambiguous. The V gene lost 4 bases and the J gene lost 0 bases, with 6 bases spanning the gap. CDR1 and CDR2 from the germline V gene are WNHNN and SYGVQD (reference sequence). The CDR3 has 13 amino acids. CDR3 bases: TGCGCCAGCAGTGCTGACTACCAAGAGACCCAGTACTTC. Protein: CASSADYQETQYF.

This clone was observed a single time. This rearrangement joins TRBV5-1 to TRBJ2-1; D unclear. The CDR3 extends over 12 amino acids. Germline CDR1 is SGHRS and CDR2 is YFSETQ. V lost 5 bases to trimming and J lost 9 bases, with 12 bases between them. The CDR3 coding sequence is TGCGCCAGCAGTGGTCGAGTGGGTGAGCAGTTCTTC. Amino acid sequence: CASSGRVGEQFF.

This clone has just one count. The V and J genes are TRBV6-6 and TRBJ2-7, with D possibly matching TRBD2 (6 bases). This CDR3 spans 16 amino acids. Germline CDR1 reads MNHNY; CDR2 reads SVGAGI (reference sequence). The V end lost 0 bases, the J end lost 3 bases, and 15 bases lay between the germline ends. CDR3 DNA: TGTGCCAGCAGTTACTCGATTGGGAGGCTGGACTACGAGCAGTACTTC. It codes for CASSYSIGRLDYEQYF.

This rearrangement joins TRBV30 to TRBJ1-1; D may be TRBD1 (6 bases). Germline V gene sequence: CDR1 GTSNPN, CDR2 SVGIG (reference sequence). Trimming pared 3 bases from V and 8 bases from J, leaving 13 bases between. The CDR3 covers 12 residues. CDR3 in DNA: TGTGCCTGGAGAAGACAGGCAGAGGAAGCTTTCTTT. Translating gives CAWRRQAEEAFF.

Written as DNA, the CDR3 is TGTGCCAGCAGCTTACAGGGGGATAGGGAAAAACTGTTTTTT. It codes for CASSLQGDREKLFF. The V and J genes are TRBV5-4 and TRBJ1-4; 8 nucleotides align to TRBD1. The CDR3 is 14 residues long. V shed 2 bases, J shed 8 bases, and the junction held 5 bases outside the gene matches. The germline V gene encodes CDR1 SGHNT and CDR2 YYREEE (reference sequence). The full variable domain, rest sourced from reference TRBV5-4 and TRBJ1-4, is ETGVTQSPTHLIKTRGQQVTLRCSSQSGHNTVSWYQQALGQGPQFIFQYYREEENGRGNFPPRFSGLQFPNYSSELNVNALELDDSALYLCASSLQGDREKLFFGSGTQLSVL.

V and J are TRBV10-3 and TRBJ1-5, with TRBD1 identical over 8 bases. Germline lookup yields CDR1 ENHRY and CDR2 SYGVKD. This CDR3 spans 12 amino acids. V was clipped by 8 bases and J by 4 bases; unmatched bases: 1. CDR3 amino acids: CAIRTGNQPQHF. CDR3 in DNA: TGTGCCATCCGGACAGGGAATCAGCCCCAGCATTTT.

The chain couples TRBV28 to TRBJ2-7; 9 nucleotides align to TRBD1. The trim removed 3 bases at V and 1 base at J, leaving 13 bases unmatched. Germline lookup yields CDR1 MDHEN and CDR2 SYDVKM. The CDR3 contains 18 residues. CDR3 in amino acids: CASSFLYTDRGESYEQYF. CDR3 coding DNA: TGTGCCAGCAGTTTCCTTTACACCGACAGGGGGGAATCCTACGAGCAGTACTTC. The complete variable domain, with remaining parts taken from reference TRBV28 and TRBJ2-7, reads DVKVTQSSRYLVKRTGEKVFLECVQDMDHENMFWYRQDPGLGLRLIYFSYDVKMKEKGDIPEGYSVSREKKERFSLILESASTNQTSMYLCASSFLYTDRGESYEQYFGPGTRLTVT.

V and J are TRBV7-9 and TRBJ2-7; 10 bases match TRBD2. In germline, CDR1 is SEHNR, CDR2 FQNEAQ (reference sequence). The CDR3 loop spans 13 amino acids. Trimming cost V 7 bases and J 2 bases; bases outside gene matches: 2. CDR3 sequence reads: CASKLAGPYEQYF. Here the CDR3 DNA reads TGTGCCAGCAAACTAGCGGGGCCCTACGAGCAGTACTTC.

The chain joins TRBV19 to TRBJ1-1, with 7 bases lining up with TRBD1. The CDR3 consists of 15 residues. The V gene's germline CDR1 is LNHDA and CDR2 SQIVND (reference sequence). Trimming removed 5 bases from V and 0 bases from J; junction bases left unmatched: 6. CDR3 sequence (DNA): TGTGCCAGTAGTGTTGGACAGGCCATGAACACTGAAGCTTTCTTT. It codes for CASSVGQAMNTEAFF.

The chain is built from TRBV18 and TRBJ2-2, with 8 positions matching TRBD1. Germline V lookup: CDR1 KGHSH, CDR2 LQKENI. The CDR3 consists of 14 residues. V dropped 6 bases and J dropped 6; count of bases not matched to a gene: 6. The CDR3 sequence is CASSSGQGSGELFF. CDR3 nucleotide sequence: TGTGCCAGCTCTTCAGGACAGGGATCCGGGGAGCTGTTTTTT. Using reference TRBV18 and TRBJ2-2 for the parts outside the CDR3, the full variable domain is NAGVMQNPRHLVRRRGQEARLRCSPMKGHSHVYWYRQLPEEGLKFMVYLQKENIIDESGMPKERFSAEFPKEGPSILRIQQVVRGDSAAYFCASSSGQGSGELFFGEGSRLTVL.

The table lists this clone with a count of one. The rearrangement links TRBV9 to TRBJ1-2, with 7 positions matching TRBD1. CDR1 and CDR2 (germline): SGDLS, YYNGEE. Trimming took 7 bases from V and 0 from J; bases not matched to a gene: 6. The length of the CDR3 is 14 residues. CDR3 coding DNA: TGTGCCAGCGGACGGGACAGCTCTAACTATGGCTACACCTTC. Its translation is CASGRDSSNYGYTF.